The clone carrying this T cell receptor beta chain was detected only a few times. Its antigen is currently unknown. The study isolated at least 6.5 million PBMCs from each sample. The authors ran a second PCR of about 6 to 11 cycles using a sample-barcoded 5' primer and a J-beta primer mix. Template switching added a 12-random-nucleotide identifier to every cDNA molecule. TCRdb reprocessed the 5' RACE reads with MiXCR, giving one entry per CDR3 protein. The sample has 850,000 to 950,000 distinct CDR3 sequences, around 26% seen once. This record comes from a study of blood T cells in healthy people across ages. Findings and limits, study-wide: PBMC samples, being unsorted, prevented any conclusive comparison of naive and antigen-experienced cells. Whereas aged donors had fewer naive CD4+ cells, long-lived donors had more of them and higher diversity.

Trimming stripped 0 bases from V and 6 bases from J, with 13 bases between. The germline V gene encodes CDR1 SGDLS and CDR2 YYNGEE. There are 15 residues in the CDR3. Sequencing was done on a sample of blood. This sequence was found in a woman aged 80 or older in good health. This chain joins TRBV9 and TRBJ1-5; D remains unclear. The chain's CDR3 is CASSVGWRDGQPQHF. The CDR3 DNA sequence: TGTGCCAGCAGCGTAGGTTGGAGGGATGGTCAGCCCCAGCATTTT.